A single T cell receptor (beta chain) is shown here with its context. Its antigen is not identified. The junction shows a germline mismatch at one end, possibly a read error. This entry belongs to a study of post-analysis software for immune sequencing data. On the study more broadly: Patients with relapsing-remitting, secondary progressive and progressive-relapsing multiple sclerosis courses were all represented.

TCR beta libraries were prepared from cDNA with unique molecular identifiers. A population of roughly 0.9 to 11 million T cells gave rise to roughly 0.5 million cDNA molecules. TCRdb reanalysed the PCR reads using MiXCR and keeps one entry per CDR3 protein. The sample has almost 700,000 distinct CDR3 sequences, 59% seen once; the top ten hold approximately 10%. In germline, CDR1 is SGHDT, CDR2 YYEEEE. There are 14 residues in the CDR3. General observations from the study: Significantly decreased normalized Chao1 diversity was recorded for multiple sclerosis patients relative to controls. Samples from a shared batch, those prepared together, strongly co-clustered by F measure. Patients carried roughly 5 TRBV segments more frequently than controls did, and TRBV5-6, TRBV5-1 and TRBV20-1 were among them.

The sequence was collected from a girl aged 2 to 10 with multiple sclerosis. The J gene is TRBJ2-5, the V gene TRBV5-6, with D possibly being TRBD1 (6 bases). The specimen was blood. The CDR3 loop reads CTSSLAGQRETQYF. DNA of the CDR3: TGTACCAGCAGCTTGGCTGGACAGAGAGAGACCCAGTACTTC. Using reference TRBV5-6 and TRBJ2-5 for the parts outside the CDR3, the full variable domain is DAGVTQSPTHLIKTRGQQVTLRCSPKSGHDTVSWYQQALGQGPQFIFQYYEEEERQRGNFPDRFSGHQFPNYSSELNVNALLLGDSALYLCTSSLAGQRETQYFGPGTRLLVL.